Listed here are 24 T cell receptor beta chains from one sample, sequenced in a study of blood T cell repertoires in COVID-19 (TCRdb year 2020). Library preparation was by the immunoSEQ multiplex PCR assay. TCRdb obtained this table from immuneACCESS and retained in-frame rearrangements with V and J assigned. These tables miss some clones; where compared with another copy, unresolved V genes account for less than half of the shortfall, and the remainder is unexplained. The sample table contains more than 150,000 clones; only one count was recorded for about four fifths of them. The ten largest make up 12% of the sample. Sequenced: PBMCs or T cells enriched from blood (not recorded which). The source is a middle-aged man who had recovered from COVID-19.

The genes are TRBV7-6 and TRBJ1-1, with TRBD1 identical over 7 bases. The CDR3 totals 15 residues. Germline assignment: CDR1 SGHVS and CDR2 FNYEAQ. V gave up 5 bases and J gave up 2 bases; unmatched junction bases: 8. The CDR3 DNA reads as TGTGCCAGCAGCCTAGGACAGGAGGCTAACACTGAAGCTTTCTTT. This gives the protein CASSLGQEANTEAFF.

This chain connects TRBV29-1 to TRBJ2-3, with a weak D call TRBD1 (5 bases). The V and J ends lost 6 bases and 3 bases respectively, with 10 bases between them. Germline CDR1 reads SQVTM; CDR2 reads ANQGSEA. The CDR3 runs 12 residues. CDR3 bases: TGCAGCGTGACAGACGGGACAGATACGCAGTATTTT. It encodes CSVTDGTDTQYF.

This clone appeared once. The chain uses TRBV12-5 and TRBJ2-5; 9 bases agree with TRBD2. Germline trimming cut 4 bases from V and 5 bases from J; bases unmatched to any gene: 2. This CDR3 contains 13 residues. Germline assignment: CDR1 LGHNT and CDR2 FRNRAP. DNA for the CDR3: TGTGCTAGTGGTTGGACTAGCGTGGAGACCCAGTACTTC. Amino acid sequence: CASGWTSVETQYF.

This clone was seen a few times. The gene calls are TRBV23-1 and TRBJ1-5; no firm D call. TRBV23-1 belongs to the ORF category, with a function that is uncertain. V lost 3 bases, J lost 2 bases, and 17 bases lay in between. The CDR3 sequence is 17 residues long. For the CDR3, the DNA is TGCGCCAGCAGTCAGACCGAACGGGAGAGTGGCAATCAGCCCCAGCATTTT. Residues: CASSQTERESGNQPQHF.

The chain links TRBV5-4 to TRBJ2-2; D is undetermined. Trimming took off 4 bases at V and 6 bases at J, with 16 bases between the two ends. The CDR3 consists of 15 residues. Germline-derived CDR1 and CDR2 are SGHNT and YYREEE (reference sequence). In DNA, the CDR3 is TGTGCCAGCAGCGTAAGCACTGAATACGCCGGGGAGCTGTTTTTT. The encoded protein is CASSVSTEYAGELFF.

The chain employs TRBV4-3 and TRBJ1-2; TRBD1 agrees at 12 bases. V dropped 2 bases and J dropped 1; count of bases not matched to a gene: 14. The CDR3 consists of 20 residues. From germline, CDR1 is LGHNA and CDR2 YSLEER. The CDR3 DNA reads as TGCGCCAGCAGCCAACTCTATGGAGGGACAGGGGGCCTTCGTAACTATGGCTACACCTTC. Translating it yields CASSQLYGGTGGLRNYGYTF.

DNA of the CDR3: TGTGCCAGCAGCTATGACAGGACTGAAAAACTGTTTTTT. Its translation is CASSYDRTEKLFF. The chain has TRBV7-8 and TRBJ1-4, with a tentative D call TRBD1 (6 bases). The CDR3 loop spans 13 amino acids. Germline CDR1 reads SGHVS; CDR2 reads FQNEAQ. V was pared by 4 bases and J by 7 bases, with 10 bases between. The whole variable domain, filled in from reference TRBV7-8 and TRBJ1-4, reads GAGVSQSPRYKVAKRGQDVALRCDPISGHVSLFWYQQALGQGPEFLTYFQNEAQLDKSGLPSDRFFAERPEGSVSTLKIQRTQQEDSAVYLCASSYDRTEKLFFGSGTQLSVL.

The V gene is TRBV11-3, the J gene TRBJ1-2, with D unresolved. The V gene's germline CDR1 is SGHNT and CDR2 YENEEA. V was pared by 7 bases and J by 3 bases, with 30 bases between. The CDR3 has 19 amino acids. This CDR3 reads CASTLLGGRPGRTYYGYTF. The CDR3 DNA reads TGTGCCAGCACCCTCTTGGGTGGTAGGCCAGGCCGAACCTACTATGGCTACACCTTC.

This chain links TRBV19 with TRBJ2-1; no clear D. The germline CDR1 and CDR2 sequences are LNHDA and SQIVND (reference sequence). The CDR3 loop spans 15 amino acids. V lost 3 bases and J 4 bases, leaving 13 bases between the germline ends. The CDR3 DNA is TGTGCCAGTAGTATCCAACCAGATCTGTACAATGAGCAGTTCTTC. Translation: CASSIQPDLYNEQFF.

The chain employs TRBV5-1 and TRBJ1-1; TRBD1 agrees at 8 bases. Germline V gene data show CDR1 as SGHRS and CDR2 as YFSETQ. V gave up 0 bases and J gave up 7 bases; unmatched junction bases: 8. The CDR3 has 15 residues. CDR3 residues: CASSLAGTGGIEAFF. The CDR3 DNA sequence: TGCGCCAGCAGCTTGGCCGGTACAGGGGGGATTGAAGCTTTCTTT.

This clone showed up just once. The genes are TRBV6-5 and TRBJ1-1; D gene unclear. The ends were cut back, 5 bases at V and 1 base at J, with 11 bases in the middle. Germline V gives CDR1 MNHEY, CDR2 SVGAGI. The CDR3 extends over 14 amino acids. Here the CDR3 reads CASSLGRENTEAFF. The DNA for the CDR3 is TGTGCCAGCAGTCTAGGACGGGAGAACACTGAAGCTTTCTTT.

This clone was detected once. This chain links TRBV27 with TRBJ2-1; maybe TRBD1 (5 bases). The CDR3 runs to 13 residues. V was shortened by 2 bases and J by 9 bases, with 11 bases between the two germline ends. Germline loops: CDR1 MNHEY, CDR2 SMNVEV (reference sequence). CDR3 sequence reads: CASSLMGQSEQFF. DNA of the CDR3: TGTGCCAGCAGTTTAATGGGGCAAAGTGAGCAGTTCTTC.

V is TRBV27 and J is TRBJ2-1; 8 nucleotides agree with TRBD2. The V segment lost 4 bases and the J segment 9 bases; nucleotides outside the gene matches: 5. Germline V gene lookup returns CDR1 MNHEY and CDR2 SMNVEV (reference sequence). The CDR3 has 13 amino acids. The CDR3 protein is CASSSGGVTEQFF. The CDR3 DNA follows: TGTGCCAGCAGTTCGGGGGGGGTTACTGAGCAGTTCTTC.

This chain connects TRBV5-6 to TRBJ1-1; D uncertain. Trimming cost V 3 bases and J 1 base, with 7 bases left between them. The CDR3 runs 13 residues. Germline V gene data show CDR1 as SGHDT and CDR2 as YYEEEE. CDR3 bases: TGTGCCAGCAGCTCACGGGGGAACACTGAAGCTTTCTTT. Protein product: CASSSRGNTEAFF.

The V and J genes are TRBV28 and TRBJ1-3; no firm D call. The germline V and J ends were trimmed by 3 bases and 1 base, with 4 bases remaining between them. The CDR3 loop spans 13 amino acids. Germline assignment: CDR1 MDHEN and CDR2 SYDVKM. CDR3 sequence reads: CASSFHSGNTIYF. The CDR3 nucleotides are TGTGCCAGCAGTTTCCATTCTGGAAACACCATATATTTT.

CDR3 region: CASGWTQYF. DNA of the CDR3: TGTGCCAGCGGCTGGACGCAGTATTTT. This sequence joins TRBV27 and TRBJ2-3; no reliable D call. This CDR3 comprises 9 residues. The germline V and J ends were trimmed by 8 bases and 9 bases, with 6 bases remaining between them. Looked up from germline, CDR1 is MNHEY and CDR2 is SMNVEV (reference sequence).

The chain employs TRBV6-2 or TRBV6-3 and TRBJ2-7; 8 bases fit TRBD2. The CDR3 sequence is 16 residues long. Losses at the gene ends were 5 bases for V and 1 base for J; bases not matched to a gene: 10. The germline V gene encodes CDR1 MNHEY and CDR2 SVGEGT. The DNA of the CDR3 is TGTGCCAGCAGTCCCCTACAGCGGGAGAGTTCCTACGAGCAGTACTTC. Its translation: CASSPLQRESSYEQYF.

This clone showed up just a few times. The chain links TRBV29-1 to TRBJ1-5; D not resolved. Germline values: CDR1 SQVTM, CDR2 ANQGSEA. The CDR3 is 12 amino acids. V was clipped by 7 bases and J by 4 bases, with 11 bases between them. The CDR3, as DNA: TGCAGCGCTAGATACGTTAATCAGCCCCAGCATTTT. As protein: CSARYVNQPQHF.

This clone was detected only a few times. The chain recombines TRBV7-9 with TRBJ2-1; 14 bases are shared with TRBD2. Trimming cost V 7 bases and J 2 bases; bases outside gene matches: 13. The CDR3 contains 19 residues. Germline-derived CDR1 and CDR2 are SEHNR and FQNEAQ (reference sequence). CDR3 DNA sequence: TGTGCCAGCAACATGCGGGGACTAGCGGGAGTAAAACCCTACAATGAGCAGTTCTTC. Translation: CASNMRGLAGVKPYNEQFF.

This sequence joins TRBV5-1 and TRBJ1-1, with D maybe TRBD1 (5 bases). CDR3 size: 16 residues. Germline V gives CDR1 SGHRS, CDR2 YFSETQ. Deletions cut 3 bases from V and 0 bases from J, with 15 bases between. This CDR3 reads CASSSLGEGMNTEAFF. CDR3 bases: TGCGCCAGCAGCTCCCTCGGGGAGGGGATGAACACTGAAGCTTTCTTT.

The chain recombines TRBV10-3 with TRBJ2-5; D unresolved. This CDR3 has 12 amino acids. Germline V gene sequence: CDR1 ENHRY, CDR2 SYGVKD. Trimming took off 8 bases at V and 2 bases at J, with 9 bases between the two ends. CDR3 sequence (DNA): TGTGCCATCTCAGAATATCAAGAGACCCAGTACTTC. The encoded protein is CAISEYQETQYF.

The CDR3 region has the DNA TGCGCCAGCAGCCTCCCCCGGACAGGGAACCTCTCCTACAATGAGCAGTTCTTC. Its translation is CASSLPRTGNLSYNEQFF. The gene calls are TRBV5-1 and TRBJ2-1; TRBD1 agrees at 8 bases. The length of the CDR3 is 18 residues. Losses at the gene ends were 4 bases for V and 0 bases for J; bases not matched to a gene: 12. CDR1 SGHRS and CDR2 YFSETQ come from the germline V gene.

V usage is TRBV6-5 and J usage is TRBJ2-2; the match to TRBD1 covers 7 bases. Unmatched junction bases numbered 7, after V lost 7 bases and J lost 5 bases. The CDR3 is made up of 14 amino acids. Germline CDR1 is MNHEY and CDR2 is SVGAGI. This CDR3 reads CASTLQGWTGELFF. CDR3 coding DNA: TGTGCCAGCACCCTACAGGGGTGGACCGGGGAGCTGTTTTTT.

V gene TRBV15 combines with J gene TRBJ2-7, with 7 bases aligning to TRBD1. The CDR3 is 16 residues long. The V gene's germline CDR1 is LNHNV and CDR2 YYDKDF (reference sequence). The trim removed 5 bases at V and 2 bases at J, leaving 12 bases unmatched. The CDR3 region has the DNA TGTGCCACCAGCCGAAAGGGACAGATGATAGCCTACGAGCAGTACTTC. Translation: CATSRKGQMIAYEQYF.